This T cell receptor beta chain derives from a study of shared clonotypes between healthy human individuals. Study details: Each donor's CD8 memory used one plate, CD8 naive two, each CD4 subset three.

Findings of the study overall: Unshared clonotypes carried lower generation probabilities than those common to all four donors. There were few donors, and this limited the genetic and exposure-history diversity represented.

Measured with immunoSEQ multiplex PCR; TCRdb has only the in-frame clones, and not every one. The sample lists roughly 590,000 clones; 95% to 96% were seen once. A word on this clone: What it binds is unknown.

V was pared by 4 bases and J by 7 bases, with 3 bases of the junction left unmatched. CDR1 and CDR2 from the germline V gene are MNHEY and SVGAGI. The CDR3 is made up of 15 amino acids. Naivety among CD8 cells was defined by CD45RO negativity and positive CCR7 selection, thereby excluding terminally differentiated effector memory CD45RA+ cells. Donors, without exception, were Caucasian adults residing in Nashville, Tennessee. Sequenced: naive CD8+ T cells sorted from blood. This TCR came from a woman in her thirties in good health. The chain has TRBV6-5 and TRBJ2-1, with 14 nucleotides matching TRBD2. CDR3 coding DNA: TGTGCCAGCAGTTTGAGGACTAGCGGGAGGAATGAGCAGTTCTTC. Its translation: CASSLRTSGRNEQFF.